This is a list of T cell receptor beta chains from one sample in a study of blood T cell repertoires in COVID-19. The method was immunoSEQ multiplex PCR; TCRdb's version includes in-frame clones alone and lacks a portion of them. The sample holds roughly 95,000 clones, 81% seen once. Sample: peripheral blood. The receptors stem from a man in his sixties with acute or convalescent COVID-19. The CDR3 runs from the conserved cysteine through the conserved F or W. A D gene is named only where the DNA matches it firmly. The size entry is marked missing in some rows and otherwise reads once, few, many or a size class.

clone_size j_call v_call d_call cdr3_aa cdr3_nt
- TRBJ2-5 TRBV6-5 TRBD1 CASSYTGEETQYF TGTGCCAGCAGTTACACAGGGGAGGAGACCCAGTACTTC
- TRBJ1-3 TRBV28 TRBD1 CASSIYRGGNTIYF TGTGCCAGCAGTATCTACAGGGGTGGAAACACCATATATTTT
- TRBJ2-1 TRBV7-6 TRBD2 CASSSRFLAGEYNEQFF TGTGCCAGCAGCTCCCGGTTTTTAGCGGGAGAGTATAATGAGCAGTTCTTC
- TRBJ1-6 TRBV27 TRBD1 CASSSSGTGDNSPLHF TGTGCCAGCAGTTCTTCCGGGACAGGGGACAATTCACCCCTCCACTTT
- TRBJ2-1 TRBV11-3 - CASSSGASTLNEQFF TGTGCCAGCAGCTCGGGAGCCTCCACCCTCAATGAGCAGTTCTTC
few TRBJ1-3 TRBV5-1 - CASSLDGAPNLGNTIYF TGCGCCAGCAGCTTGGACGGAGCCCCAAACCTTGGAAACACCATATATTTT
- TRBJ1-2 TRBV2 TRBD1 CASSLFGTARGYGYTF TGTGCCAGCAGCCTGTTTGGGACAGCAAGGGGCTATGGCTACACCTTC
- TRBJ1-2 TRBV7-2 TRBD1 CASSPSRTGVNYGYTF TGTGCCAGCAGCCCCTCGAGGACAGGGGTGAACTATGGCTACACCTTC
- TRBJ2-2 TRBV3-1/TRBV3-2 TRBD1 CASSQAGTGSTGELFF TGTGCCAGCAGCCAAGCAGGGACAGGGAGCACCGGGGAGCTGTTTTTT
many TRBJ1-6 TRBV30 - CAWSRQDDSPLHF TGTGCCTGGAGTCGCCAGGATGATTCACCCCTCCACTTT
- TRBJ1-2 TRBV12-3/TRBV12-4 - CASSLGLNYGYTF TGTGCCAGCAGTTTAGGACTCAACTATGGCTACACCTTC
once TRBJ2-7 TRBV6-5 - CASSLWQGSYEQYF TGTGCCAGCAGTTTATGGCAGGGATCCTACGAGCAGTACTTC
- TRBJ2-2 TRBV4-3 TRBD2 CASSQVPAGESGELFF TGCGCCAGCAGCCAAGTCCCAGCGGGAGAGTCCGGGGAGCTGTTTTTT
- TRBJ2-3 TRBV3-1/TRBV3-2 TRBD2 CASSQDFLAGLGANTQYF TGTGCCAGCAGCCAAGACTTCCTAGCGGGGTTGGGGGCAAATACGCAGTATTTT
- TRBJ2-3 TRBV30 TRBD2 CAWSGGADTQYF TGTGCCTGGAGCGGGGGGGCAGATACGCAGTATTTT
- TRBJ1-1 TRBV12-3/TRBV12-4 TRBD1 CASRLTGVTEAFF TGTGCCAGCAGATTGACAGGGGTCACTGAAGCTTTCTTT
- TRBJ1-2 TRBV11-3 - CASSPNQRGYTF TGTGCCAGCAGCCCAAATCAGAGGGGCTACACCTTC
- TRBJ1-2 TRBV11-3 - CASSLVGESGYTF TGTGCCAGCAGCTTAGTGGGAGAAAGTGGCTACACCTTC
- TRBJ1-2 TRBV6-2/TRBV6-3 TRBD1 CASSSPWTGSLGYTF TGTGCCAGCAGCTCTCCATGGACAGGTAGTCTGGGCTACACCTTC
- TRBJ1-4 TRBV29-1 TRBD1 CSVKLPGQGNEKLFF TGCAGCGTTAAACTACCGGGACAGGGGAATGAAAAACTGTTTTTT
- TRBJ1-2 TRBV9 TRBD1 CASSAFPGTALAYGYTF TGTGCCAGCAGCGCCTTCCCAGGGACAGCACTTGCCTATGGCTACACCTTC
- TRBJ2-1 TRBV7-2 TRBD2 CASSPGLPYNEQFF TGTGCCAGCAGCCCGGGACTACCCTACAATGAGCAGTTCTTC
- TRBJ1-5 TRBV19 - CASTTQRGYQPQHF TGTGCCAGTACGACCCAGCGGGGGTATCAGCCCCAGCATTTT
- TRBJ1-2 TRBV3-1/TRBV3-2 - CASSQQGSGYGYTF TGTGCCAGCAGCCAACAGGGGAGCGGATATGGCTACACCTTC
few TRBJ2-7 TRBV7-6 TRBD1 CASSSEWTGSYEQYF TGTGCCAGCAGCTCAGAGTGGACAGGTTCCTACGAGCAGTACTTC
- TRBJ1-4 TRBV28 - CATGGINEKLFF TGTGCCACCGGGGGAATAAATGAAAAACTGTTTTTT
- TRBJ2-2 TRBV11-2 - CASSPGGRNTGELFF TGTGCCAGCAGCCCCGGGGGGCGGAACACCGGGGAGCTGTTTTTT
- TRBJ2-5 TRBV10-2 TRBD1 CASSPGGLQETQYF TGCGCCAGCAGCCCAGGGGGCCTTCAAGAGACCCAGTACTTC
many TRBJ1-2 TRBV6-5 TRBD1 CASSYDRAPYGYTF TGTGCCAGCAGTTATGACAGGGCACCCTATGGCTACACCTTC
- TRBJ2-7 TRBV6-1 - CASSEDRSDEQYF TGTGCCAGCAGTGAAGACAGGTCAGACGAGCAGTACTTC
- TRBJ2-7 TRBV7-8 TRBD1 CASSLMGTGSAYEQYF TGTGCCAGCAGCTTGATGGGGACAGGGAGCGCCTACGAGCAGTACTTC
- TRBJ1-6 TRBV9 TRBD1 CASSGTGWNSPLHF TGTGCCAGCAGCGGGACAGGGTGGAATTCACCCCTCCACTTT
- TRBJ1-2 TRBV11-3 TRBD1 CASSPRQGGGYTF TGTGCCAGCAGCCCGAGACAGGGCGGTGGCTACACCTTC
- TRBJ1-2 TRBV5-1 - CASSLQGTGYTF TGCGCCAGCAGCTTGCAGGGGACTGGCTACACCTTC
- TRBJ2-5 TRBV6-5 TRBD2 CASGAGYQETQYF TGTGCCTCGGGAGCGGGGTACCAAGAGACCCAGTACTTC
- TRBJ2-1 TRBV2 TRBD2 CASSEETSGYNEQFF TGTGCCAGCAGTGAAGAAACTAGCGGATACAATGAGCAGTTCTTC
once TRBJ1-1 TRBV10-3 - CAISETGATNTEAFF TGTGCCATCAGTGAGACGGGAGCGACGAACACTGAAGCTTTCTTT
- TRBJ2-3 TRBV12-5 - CASGLVRDTQYF TGTGCTAGTGGTTTGGTACGGGATACGCAGTATTTT
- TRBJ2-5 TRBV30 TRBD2 CAWSVQGLAGGQETQYF TGTGCCTGGAGTGTACAGGGACTAGCGGGGGGTCAAGAGACCCAGTACTTC